This is a list of T cell receptor beta chains from one sample in a study of identical twins. TCRdb reprocessed the 5' RACE reads via MiXCR and lists one record per CDR3 protein. This table has hundreds of thousands of distinct CDR3 sequences, around 21% appearing once. Another study also made use of these data, one on T cells expressing NK-cell markers.

Sequencing input: PBMCs. The receptor set was obtained from a woman younger than 35 in good health. CDR3s include the opening cysteine and the closing phenylalanine or tryptophan. A D gene is named only where the DNA matches it firmly. Expanded clones get a size class; other rows say once, few or many, or leave the size out.

cdr3_aa,cdr3_nt,clone_size,d_call,v_call,j_call
CASSPEGGAGKNIQYF,TGTGCCAGCAGCCCAGAGGGTGGGGCAGGCAAAAACATTCAGTACTTC,many,.,TRBV7-9,TRBJ2-4
CASSQESLRTFNEQFF,TGCGCCAGCAGCCAAGAATCGCTTCGGACATTCAATGAGCAGTTCTTC,.,.,TRBV4-1,TRBJ2-1
CASSLIAGHSYNEQFF,TGTGCCAGCAGCTTGATCGCAGGGCACTCCTACAATGAGCAGTTCTTC,.,.,TRBV5-6,TRBJ2-1
CAISERDRVYEQYF,TGTGCCATCAGTGAAAGGGACAGGGTCTACGAGCAGTACTTC,.,TRBD1,TRBV10-3,TRBJ2-7
CASSLGLAGDTQYF,TGTGCCAGCAGCTTGGGACTAGCGGGAGATACGCAGTATTTT,many,TRBD2,TRBV5-1,TRBJ2-3
CSARVGSTEAFF,TGCAGTGCCCGAGTCGGGAGCACTGAAGCTTTCTTT,.,.,TRBV20-1,TRBJ1-1
CASRPGLLTGELFF,TGCGCCAGCAGACCGGGACTCCTGACCGGGGAGCTGTTTTTT,few,.,TRBV5-1,TRBJ2-2
CSASGNYEQYF,TGCAGTGCTAGCGGGAACTACGAGCAGTACTTC,many,.,TRBV20-1,TRBJ2-7
CASSTRRLAEAYNEQFF,TGTGCCAGCAGCACCCGACGACTAGCGGAAGCCTACAATGAGCAGTTCTTC,.,TRBD2,TRBV7-9,TRBJ2-1
CASAGRVDTQYF,TGTGCCAGCGCTGGGCGGGTGGATACGCAGTATTTT,few,.,TRBV27,TRBJ2-3
CASRGLSGRNNEQFF,TGTGCCAGCAGGGGCCTTAGCGGGAGGAACAATGAGCAGTTCTTC,few,TRBD2,TRBV7-2,TRBJ2-1
CASSLAGTIGDTQYF,TGTGCCAGCAGCTTAGCCGGGACCATCGGGGATACGCAGTATTTT,few,.,TRBV12-3/TRBV12-4,TRBJ2-3
CASSHGRDVLTF,TGTGCCAGCAGCCACGGGAGGGACGTCCTGACTTTC,few,TRBD2,TRBV7-2,TRBJ2-6
CASSPDRMNSPLHF,TGTGCCAGCAGCCCGGACAGGATGAATTCACCCCTCCACTTT,.,TRBD1,TRBV3-1,TRBJ1-6
CASSDSATDTQYF,TGTGCCAGCAGTGACTCGGCTACGGATACGCAGTATTTT,.,.,TRBV6-4,TRBJ2-3
CASSHGTSGRIRGWYEQYF,TGTGCCAGCAGCCATGGGACTAGCGGGAGGATCCGGGGGTGGTACGAGCAGTACTTC,many,TRBD2,TRBV3-1,TRBJ2-7
CASSSRLAGEPGANVLTF,TGTGCCAGCAGCTCCAGACTAGCGGGAGAACCTGGGGCCAACGTCCTGACTTTC,.,TRBD2,TRBV7-8,TRBJ2-6
CSAQGVGSYTGELFF,TGCAGTGCCCAAGGGGTGGGGTCATACACCGGGGAGCTGTTTTTT,.,.,TRBV20-1,TRBJ2-2
CSARDPLSSQYF,TGCAGTGCTAGAGACCCATTGTCGTCCCAGTACTTC,many,.,TRBV20-1,TRBJ2-5
CSVEGGQGANEQFF,TGCAGCGTTGAAGGAGGACAGGGGGCTAATGAGCAGTTCTTC,many,TRBD1,TRBV29-1,TRBJ2-1
CSATETGRKETQYF,TGCAGTGCTACCGAGACAGGGCGGAAAGAGACCCAGTACTTC,once,TRBD1,TRBV20-1,TRBJ2-5
CASSLAPAGTYEQYF,TGCGCCAGCAGCTTGGCCCCCGCAGGGACCTACGAGCAGTACTTC,few,.,TRBV5-1,TRBJ2-7